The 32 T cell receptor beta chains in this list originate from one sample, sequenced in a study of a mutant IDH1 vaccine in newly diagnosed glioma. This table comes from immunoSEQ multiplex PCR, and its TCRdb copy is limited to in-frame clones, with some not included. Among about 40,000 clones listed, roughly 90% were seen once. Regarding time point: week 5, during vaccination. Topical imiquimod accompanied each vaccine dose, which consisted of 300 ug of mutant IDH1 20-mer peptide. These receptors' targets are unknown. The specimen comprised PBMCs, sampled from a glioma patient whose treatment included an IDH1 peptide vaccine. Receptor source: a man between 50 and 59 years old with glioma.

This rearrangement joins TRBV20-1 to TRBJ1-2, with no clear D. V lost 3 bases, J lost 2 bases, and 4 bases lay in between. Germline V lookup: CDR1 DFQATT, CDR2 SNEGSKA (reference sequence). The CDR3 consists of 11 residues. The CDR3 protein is CSARDNYGYTF. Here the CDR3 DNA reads TGCAGTGCTAGGGACAACTATGGCTACACCTTC.

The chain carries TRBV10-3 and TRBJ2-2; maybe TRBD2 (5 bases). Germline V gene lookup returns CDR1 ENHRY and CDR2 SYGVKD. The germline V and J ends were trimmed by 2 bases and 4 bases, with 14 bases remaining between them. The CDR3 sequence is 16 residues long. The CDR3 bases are TGTGCCATCAGTGAGGATCCCGGGAAGGGCACCGGGGAGCTGTTTTTT. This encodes CAISEDPGKGTGELFF.

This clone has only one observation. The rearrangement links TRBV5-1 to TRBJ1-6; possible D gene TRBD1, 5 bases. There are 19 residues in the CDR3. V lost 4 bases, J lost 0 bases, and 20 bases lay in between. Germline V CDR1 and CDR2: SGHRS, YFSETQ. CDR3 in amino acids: CASSTDTGPKSSYNSPLHF. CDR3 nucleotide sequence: TGCGCCAGCAGCACGGACACGGGGCCCAAGAGCTCCTATAATTCACCCCTCCACTTT. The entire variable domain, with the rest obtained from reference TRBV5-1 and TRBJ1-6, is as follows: KAGVTQTPRYLIKTRGQQVTLSCSPISGHRSVSWYQQTPGQGLQFLFEYFSETQRNKGNFPGRFSGRQFSNSRSEMNVSTLELGDSALYLCASSTDTGPKSSYNSPLHFGNGTRLTVT.

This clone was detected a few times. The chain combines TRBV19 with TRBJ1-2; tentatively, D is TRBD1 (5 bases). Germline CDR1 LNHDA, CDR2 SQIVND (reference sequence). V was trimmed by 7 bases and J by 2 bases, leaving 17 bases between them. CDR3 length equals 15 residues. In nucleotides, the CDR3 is TGTGCCAGTATCGACCCAGGGTCGACCAACTATGGCTACACCTTC. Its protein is CASIDPGSTNYGYTF.

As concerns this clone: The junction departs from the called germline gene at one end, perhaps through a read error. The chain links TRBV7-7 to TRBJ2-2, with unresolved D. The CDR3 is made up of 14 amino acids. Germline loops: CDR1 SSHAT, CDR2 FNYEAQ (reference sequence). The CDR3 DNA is TGTGCTAGCAGCCAAGCCGGGAACACCGGGGAGCTGTTTTTT. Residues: CASSQAGNTGELFF.

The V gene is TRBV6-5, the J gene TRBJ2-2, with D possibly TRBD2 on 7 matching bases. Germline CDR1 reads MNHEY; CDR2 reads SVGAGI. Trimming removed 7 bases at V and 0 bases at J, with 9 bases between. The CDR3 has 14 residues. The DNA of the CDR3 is TGTGCCAGCATGCGGGGGCCGAACACCGGGGAGCTGTTTTTT. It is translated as CASMRGPNTGELFF.

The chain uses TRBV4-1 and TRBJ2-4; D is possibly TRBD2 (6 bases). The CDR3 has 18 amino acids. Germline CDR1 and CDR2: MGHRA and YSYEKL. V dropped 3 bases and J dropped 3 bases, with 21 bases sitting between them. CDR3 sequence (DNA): TGCGCCAGCAGCCATGTGAATGCGGGGTCGGTGGGCAAAAACATTCAGTACTTC. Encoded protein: CASSHVNAGSVGKNIQYF.

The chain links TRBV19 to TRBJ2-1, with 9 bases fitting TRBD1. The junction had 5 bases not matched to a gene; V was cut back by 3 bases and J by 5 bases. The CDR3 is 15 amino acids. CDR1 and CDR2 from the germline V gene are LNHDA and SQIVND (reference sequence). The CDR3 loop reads CASSIPRDRDNEQFF. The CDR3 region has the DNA TGTGCCAGTAGTATCCCCCGGGACAGGGACAATGAGCAGTTCTTC.

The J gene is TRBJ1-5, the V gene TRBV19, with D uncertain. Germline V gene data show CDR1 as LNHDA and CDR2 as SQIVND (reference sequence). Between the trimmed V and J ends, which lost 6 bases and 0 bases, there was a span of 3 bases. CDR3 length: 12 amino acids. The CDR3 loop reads CASRNSNQPQHF. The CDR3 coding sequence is TGTGCCAGTAGGAATAGCAATCAGCCCCAGCATTTT.

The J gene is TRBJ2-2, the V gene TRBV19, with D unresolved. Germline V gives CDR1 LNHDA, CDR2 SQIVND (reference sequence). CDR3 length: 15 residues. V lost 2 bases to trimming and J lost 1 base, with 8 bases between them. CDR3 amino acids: CASSISTVNTGELFF. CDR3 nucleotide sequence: TGTGCCAGTAGTATATCAACAGTGAACACCGGGGAGCTGTTTTTT.

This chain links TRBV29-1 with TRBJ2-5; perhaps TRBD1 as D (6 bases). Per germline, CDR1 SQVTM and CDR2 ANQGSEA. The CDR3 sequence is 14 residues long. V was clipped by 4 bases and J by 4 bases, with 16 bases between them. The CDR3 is CSVVPQGPGETQYF. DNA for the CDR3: TGCAGCGTTGTCCCTCAGGGGCCGGGAGAGACCCAGTACTTC.

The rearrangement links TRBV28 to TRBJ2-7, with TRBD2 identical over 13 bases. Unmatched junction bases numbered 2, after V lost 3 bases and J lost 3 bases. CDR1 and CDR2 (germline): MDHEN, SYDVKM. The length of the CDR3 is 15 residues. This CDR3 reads CASSFGTSGDYEQYF. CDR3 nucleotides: TGTGCCAGCAGTTTCGGGACTAGCGGGGACTACGAGCAGTACTTC.

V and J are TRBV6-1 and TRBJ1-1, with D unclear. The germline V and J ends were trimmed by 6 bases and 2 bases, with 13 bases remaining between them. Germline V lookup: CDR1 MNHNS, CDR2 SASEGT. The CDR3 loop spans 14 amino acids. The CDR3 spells CASSLWTANTEAFF. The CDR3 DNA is TGTGCCAGCAGCCTATGGACGGCAAACACTGAAGCTTTCTTT.

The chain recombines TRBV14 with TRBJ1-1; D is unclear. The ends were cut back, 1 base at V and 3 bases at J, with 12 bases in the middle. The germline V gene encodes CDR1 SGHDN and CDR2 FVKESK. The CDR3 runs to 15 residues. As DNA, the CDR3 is TGTGCCAGCAGCCAAGTCCCCGGGGTCGACACTGAAGCTTTCTTT. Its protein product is CASSQVPGVDTEAFF.

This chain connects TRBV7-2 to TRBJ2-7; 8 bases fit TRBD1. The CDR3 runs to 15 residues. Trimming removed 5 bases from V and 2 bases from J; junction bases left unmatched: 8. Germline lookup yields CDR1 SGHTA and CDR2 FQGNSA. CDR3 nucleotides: TGTGCCAGCAGCATAGGACAGGGAATACCCTACGAGCAGTACTTC. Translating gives CASSIGQGIPYEQYF.

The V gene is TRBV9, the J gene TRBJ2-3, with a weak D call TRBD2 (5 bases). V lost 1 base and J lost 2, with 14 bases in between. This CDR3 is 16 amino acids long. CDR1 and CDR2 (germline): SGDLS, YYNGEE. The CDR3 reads CASSVFQDFNTDTQYF. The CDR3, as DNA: TGTGCCAGCAGCGTATTCCAGGACTTTAACACAGATACGCAGTATTTT.

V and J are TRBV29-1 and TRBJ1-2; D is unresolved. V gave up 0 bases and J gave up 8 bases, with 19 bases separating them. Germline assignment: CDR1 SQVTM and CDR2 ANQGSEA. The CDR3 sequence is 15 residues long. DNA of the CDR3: TGCAGCGTTGAAGATCCGGCAAGGCCCCTTGAGGGCTACACCTTC. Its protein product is CSVEDPARPLEGYTF.

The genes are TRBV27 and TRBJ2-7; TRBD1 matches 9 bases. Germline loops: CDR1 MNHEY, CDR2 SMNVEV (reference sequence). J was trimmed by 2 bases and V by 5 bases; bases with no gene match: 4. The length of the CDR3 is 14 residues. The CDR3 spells CASSPTGGTYEQYF. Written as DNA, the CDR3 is TGTGCCAGCAGTCCGACAGGGGGAACCTACGAGCAGTACTTC.

The CDR3 loop reads CASSLLGASYEQYF. The CDR3 DNA sequence: TGTGCCAGCAGCCTACTTGGAGCGTCCTACGAGCAGTACTTC. This rearrangement joins TRBV11-2 to TRBJ2-7; no clear D gene. The germline CDR1 and CDR2 sequences are SGHAT and FQNNGV. V was pared by 5 bases and J by 1 base, with 12 bases between. This CDR3 region has 14 residues.

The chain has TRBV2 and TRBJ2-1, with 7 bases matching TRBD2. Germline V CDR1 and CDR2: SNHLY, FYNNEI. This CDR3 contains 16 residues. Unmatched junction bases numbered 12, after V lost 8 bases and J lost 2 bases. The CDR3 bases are TGTGCCAGCGGCATGGGAGCGGGGTTAACCTACAATGAGCAGTTCTTC. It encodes CASGMGAGLTYNEQFF.

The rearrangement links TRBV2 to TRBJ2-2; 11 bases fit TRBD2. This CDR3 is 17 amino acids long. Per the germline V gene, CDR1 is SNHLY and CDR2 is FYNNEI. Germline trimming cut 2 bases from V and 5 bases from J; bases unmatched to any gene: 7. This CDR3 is CASSEPSGRPRTGELFF. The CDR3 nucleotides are TGTGCCAGCAGTGAACCTAGCGGGAGGCCCCGAACCGGGGAGCTGTTTTTT.

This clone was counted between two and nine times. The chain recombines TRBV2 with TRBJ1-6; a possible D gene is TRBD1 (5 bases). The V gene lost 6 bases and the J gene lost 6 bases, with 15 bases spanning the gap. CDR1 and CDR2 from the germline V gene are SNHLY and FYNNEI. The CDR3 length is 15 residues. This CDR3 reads CASRAGGGRNSPLHF. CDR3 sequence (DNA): TGTGCCAGCAGGGCCGGCGGGGGACGTAATTCACCCCTCCACTTT.

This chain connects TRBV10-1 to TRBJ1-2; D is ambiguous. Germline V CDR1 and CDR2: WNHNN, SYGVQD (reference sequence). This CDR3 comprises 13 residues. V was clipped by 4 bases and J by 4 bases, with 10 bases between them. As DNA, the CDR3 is TGCGCCAGCAGTGCAGTTTTGGGCTATGGCTACACCTTC. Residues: CASSAVLGYGYTF.

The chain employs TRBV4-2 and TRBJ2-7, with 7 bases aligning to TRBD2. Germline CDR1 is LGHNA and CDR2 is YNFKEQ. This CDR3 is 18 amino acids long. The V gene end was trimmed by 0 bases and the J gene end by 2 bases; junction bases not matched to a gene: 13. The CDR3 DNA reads TGTGCCAGCAGCCAAGAGCCTAGCGGAGTACCGCAGGCCTACGAGCAGTACTTC. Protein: CASSQEPSGVPQAYEQYF.

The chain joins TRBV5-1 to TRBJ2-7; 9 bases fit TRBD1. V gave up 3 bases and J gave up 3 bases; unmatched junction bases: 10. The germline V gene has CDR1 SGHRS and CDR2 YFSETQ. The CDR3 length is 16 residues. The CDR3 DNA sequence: TGCGCCAGCAGCTCCCCTCGGGGACAGGGAGGCTACGAGCAGTACTTC. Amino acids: CASSSPRGQGGYEQYF.

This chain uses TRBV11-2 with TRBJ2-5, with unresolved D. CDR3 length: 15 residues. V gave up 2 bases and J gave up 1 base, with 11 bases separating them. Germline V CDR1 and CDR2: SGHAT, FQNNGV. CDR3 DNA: TGTGCCAGCAGCTTAATCCCAGTCAGCCAAGAGACCCAGTACTTC. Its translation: CASSLIPVSQETQYF.

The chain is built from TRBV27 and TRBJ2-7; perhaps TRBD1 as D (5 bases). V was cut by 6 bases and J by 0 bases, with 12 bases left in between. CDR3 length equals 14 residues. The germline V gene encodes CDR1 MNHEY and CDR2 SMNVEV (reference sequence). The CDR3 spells CASSTRAVSYEQYF. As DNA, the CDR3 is TGTGCCAGCAGCACCAGGGCCGTCTCCTACGAGCAGTACTTC.

DNA of the CDR3: TGTGCCAGCAGCCAAAATGGAGGCGCTGAAGCTTTCTTT. Amino acid sequence: CASSQNGGAEAFF. The J gene is TRBJ1-1, the V gene TRBV4-2; D gene unclear. Germline V CDR1 and CDR2: LGHNA, YNFKEQ. V gave up 2 bases and J gave up 6 bases, with 10 bases separating them. The CDR3 extends over 13 amino acids.

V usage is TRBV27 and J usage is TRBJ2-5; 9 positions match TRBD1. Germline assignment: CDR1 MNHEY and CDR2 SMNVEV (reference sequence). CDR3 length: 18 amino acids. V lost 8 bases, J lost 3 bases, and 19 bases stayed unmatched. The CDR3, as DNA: TGTGCCAGCGGCCTAGTGAGACAGGGGGTTTCAGGAAAAGAGACCCAGTACTTC. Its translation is CASGLVRQGVSGKETQYF.

CDR3 sequence (DNA): TGTGCCACCAGCAGAGATCCCGGGGGTGGAAACACCATATATTTT. Amino acid sequence: CATSRDPGGGNTIYF. V gene TRBV15 combines with J gene TRBJ1-3, with D perhaps matching TRBD1 (5 bases). Germline V lookup: CDR1 LNHNV, CDR2 YYDKDF (reference sequence). V was trimmed by 0 bases and J by 3 bases, leaving 9 bases between them. The CDR3 sequence is 15 residues long.

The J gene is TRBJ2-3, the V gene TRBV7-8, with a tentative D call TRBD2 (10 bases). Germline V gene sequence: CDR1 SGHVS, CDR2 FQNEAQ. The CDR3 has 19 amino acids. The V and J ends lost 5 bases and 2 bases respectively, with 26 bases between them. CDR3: CASSTRDRVLAGDTDTQYF. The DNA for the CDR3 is TGTGCCAGCAGCACCCGGGACAGGGTCCTAGCGGGAGACACAGATACGCAGTATTTT.

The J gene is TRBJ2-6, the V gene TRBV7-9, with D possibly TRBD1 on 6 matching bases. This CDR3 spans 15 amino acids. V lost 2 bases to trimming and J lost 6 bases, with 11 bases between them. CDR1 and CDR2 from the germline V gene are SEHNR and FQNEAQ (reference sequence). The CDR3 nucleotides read TGTGCCAGCAGCTTATCAGCAGGGGCGGCCAACGTCCTGACTTTC. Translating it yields CASSLSAGAANVLTF.